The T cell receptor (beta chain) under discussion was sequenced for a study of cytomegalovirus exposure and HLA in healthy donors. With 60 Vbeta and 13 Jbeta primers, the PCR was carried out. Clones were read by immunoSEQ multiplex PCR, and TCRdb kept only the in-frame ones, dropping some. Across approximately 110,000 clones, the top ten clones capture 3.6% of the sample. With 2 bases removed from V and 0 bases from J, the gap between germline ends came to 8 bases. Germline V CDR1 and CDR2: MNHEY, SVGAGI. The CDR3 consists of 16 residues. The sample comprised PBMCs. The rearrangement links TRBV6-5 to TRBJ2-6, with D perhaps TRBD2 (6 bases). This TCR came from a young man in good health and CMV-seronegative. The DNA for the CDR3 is TGTGCCAGCAGTTACGGAGGGTTCTCTGGGGCCAACGTCCTGACTTTC. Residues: CASSYGGFSGANVLTF.